Sequencing of this T cell receptor beta chain was carried out in a study of T-cell memory formation after mild COVID-19. Overall study results and limits: The CD4+ clones that contracted clustered mainly within CM and EM, and the CD8+ clones concentrated in EMRA. Memory from before infection featured some responding clones, which suggests cross-reactive memory joined.

Points on this clonotype: Its antigen remains unknown.

Employing constant-segment primers, 5'RACE generated TCR alpha and TCR beta cDNA libraries bearing sample barcodes and UMIs. A single record per CDR3 protein comes from TCRdb applying MiXCR to the 5' RACE reads. Among roughly 500,000 distinct CDR3 sequences, around 21% were seen once, and the ten largest hold around an eighth. The sequencing input was PBMCs or a T cell subset sorted from them (not recorded which). This receptor was identified in an adult woman who had mild COVID-19 (a few samples of this study predate the infection). Cell type and time point are not known.

Here the CDR3 reads CASSSRTIWQGADTQYF. Here the CDR3 DNA reads TGTGCCAGCAGCTCGCGTACGATCTGGCAGGGGGCAGATACGCAGTATTTT. This chain uses TRBV7-9 with TRBJ2-3, with 7 bases fitting TRBD1. The CDR3 is 17 amino acids. Germline values: CDR1 SEHNR, CDR2 FQNEAQ (reference sequence). Trimming took 4 bases from V and 4 from J; bases not matched to a gene: 14.